This T cell receptor (beta chain) was sequenced in a study of identical twins (dated by TCRdb to between 2015 and 2016). About the investigation overall: To test whether fetal clonotypes persist, the study used deep sequencing on TCR alpha and beta repertoires from monozygotic twins, unrelated adults of various ages, and cord blood. To rule out contamination, replicate twin experiments were performed at different times with different library preparation protocols.

Receptors were amplified or captured by 5' RACE. The reads were generated on an Illumina HiSeq 2000. A universal primer binding site was introduced by template switching, and a unique molecular identifier was present in the final cDNA, enabling accurate counting of TCR cDNA molecules. Specific primers in the conserved constant-segment region were used to synthesize first-strand cDNA for TCR alpha and beta chains. To control for contamination, each cDNA library was double barcoded with a SMART-Mk sample barcode plus Illumina barcodes. TruSeq adapter sequences along with Illumina sample barcodes were introduced in two successive PCR steps. The TCR alpha and beta cDNA libraries were sequenced on the Illumina HiSeq platform using custom primers. The authors' analysis ran thus. MiGEC processed the raw reads to extract unique molecular identifiers, while MiXCR was used to determine the CDR3 positions. Recombination models were inferred per individual with the repgenHMM and IGoR tools using an EM algorithm. The tcR package in R was used for shared clonotype analysis, with sharing normalized by the product of cloneset sizes. To study raw recombination free of thymic and clonal selection effects, out-of-frame nonproductive sequences were analyzed. TCRdb itself trimmed the public reads at Q25 with fastp, ran MiXCR and retained productive beta chains. Identical CDR3 protein sequences are pooled into one entry, listed with their most common genes and DNA. What appears here as the V and J calls and clone size reflects TCRdb's work, not the paper's. The sample has 1.5 million to 2 million distinct CDR3 sequences on record, about 30% of them singletons. Of the sample, approximately 0.25% is held by the ten largest clones.

What the work shows at the level of the full study, not this receptor alone: Compared with coincidental sharing between unrelated individuals, out-of-frame TCR alpha sequences shared between twins showed an excess of sequences with low generation probability. In monozygotic twins, out-of-frame TCR alpha sharing was systematically underestimated by recombination models, although the models agreed with sharing between unrelated individuals. Fewer insertions were carried by abundant cord blood beta clonotypes; a weaker similar trend was observed in young adult naive repertoires, while no such trend was observed in memory repertoires. The excess sharing between twins in beta out-of-frame sequences was weaker because fewer shared sequences reduced the signal-to-noise ratio. Conclusions relied on cross-sectional statistical analysis, since the same donors could not be followed over many years. Zero-insertion analyses could be partly confounded by invariant T cells such as MAIT and iNKT, though diverse VJ usage argued against such confounding for most clonotypes.

About this clonotype itself: What this receptor recognizes is not known. Per-base qualities were not stored, and no clone one base away is much larger.

Every donor was a healthy Caucasian. Reading the germline V gene gives CDR1 SGHAT and CDR2 FQNNGV. Spanning cysteine to phenylalanine, the CDR3 consists of 13 amino acids. The entry retains the CDR3 DNA only, 39 bases that are in frame from base 1. V lost 7 bases and J lost 3 bases; the stretch between them is 12 bases long. In this chain, TRBV11-2 is recombined with TRBJ1-1; the D gene is perhaps TRBD1, on 6 matching bases. This clonotype was obtained from a newborn girl in good health. Material for sequencing was cord blood. The CDR3 amino acid sequence is: CASTHRQDTEAFF. The nucleotide sequence reads TGTGCCAGCACCCATCGACAGGACACTGAAGCTTTCTTT.